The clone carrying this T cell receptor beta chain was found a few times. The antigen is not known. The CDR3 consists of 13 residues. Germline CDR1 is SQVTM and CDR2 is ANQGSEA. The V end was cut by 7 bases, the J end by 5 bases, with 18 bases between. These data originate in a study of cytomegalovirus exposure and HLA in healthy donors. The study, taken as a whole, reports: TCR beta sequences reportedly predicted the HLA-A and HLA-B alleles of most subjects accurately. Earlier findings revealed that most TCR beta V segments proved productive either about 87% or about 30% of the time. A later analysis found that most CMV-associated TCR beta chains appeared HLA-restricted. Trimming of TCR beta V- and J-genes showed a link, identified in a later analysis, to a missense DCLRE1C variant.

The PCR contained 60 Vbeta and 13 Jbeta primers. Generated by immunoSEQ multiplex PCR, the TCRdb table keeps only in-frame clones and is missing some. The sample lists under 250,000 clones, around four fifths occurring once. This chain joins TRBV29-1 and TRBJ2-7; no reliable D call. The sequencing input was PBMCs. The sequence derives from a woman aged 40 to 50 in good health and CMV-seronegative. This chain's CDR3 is CSATPYSRNEQYF. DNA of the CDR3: TGCAGCGCAACCCCCTATTCCAGGAACGAGCAGTACTTC.